A single TCR beta chain is shown here with its context. The table came from immunoSEQ multiplex PCR; TCRdb's copy has only in-frame clones and leaves some out. Altogether 65,000 to 95,000 clones are present, about 89% being singletons, with the ten largest covering around a fifth. This record belongs to a study of control samples from healthy donors and cancer patients. Germline CDR1 and CDR2: MNHEY and SVGEGT. The CDR3 has 14 residues. V was clipped by 5 bases and J by 5 bases; unmatched bases: 5. Sequences were obtained from blood. The J gene is TRBJ2-1, the V gene TRBV6-2 or TRBV6-3; 8 bases line up with TRBD2. This TCR was recovered from a man in his fifties or sixties in good health. CDR3 loop: CASSPGTRNNEQFF. CDR3 in DNA: TGTGCCAGCAGTCCCGGGACTAGAAACAATGAGCAGTTCTTC.